This T cell receptor (beta chain) was identified during a study of blood T cells in healthy people across ages. Combining a sample-barcoded 5' primer with a J-beta primer mix, a second PCR ran for about 6 to 12 cycles. Through a template-switch adaptor with 12 random nucleotides, each cDNA molecule received a tag. A single record per CDR3 protein comes from TCRdb applying MiXCR to the 5' RACE reads. The sample includes hundreds of thousands of distinct CDR3 sequences, roughly 40% of them seen just once. With 1 base removed from V and 0 bases from J, the gap between germline ends came to 6 bases. The CDR3 extends over 14 amino acids. CDR1 MGHRA and CDR2 YSYEKL come from the germline V gene. Study-level findings and limits: PBMCs left unsorted prevented a conclusive naive versus antigen-experienced comparison. The fall in TCR beta diversity per million T cells was roughly linear with age.

The donors, healthy Caucasians from Russia, were aged roughly 6 to 100. In the case of this clonotype: Its antigen is as yet unknown.

Sequencing was done on a sample of blood. This TCR derives from a man younger than 35 in good health. This chain connects TRBV4-1 to TRBJ1-1; D unclear. The CDR3, as DNA: TGCGCCAGCAGCCAAGGGGTAGTGAACACTGAAGCTTTCTTT. Encoded protein: CASSQGVVNTEAFF.